A selection of T cell receptor beta chains follows, all from one sample in a study of T cell repertoires in cytomegalovirus infection. Using its own MiXCR run on the reads, TCRdb lists one record per CDR3 protein. The sample lists just under 300,000 distinct CDR3 sequences, approximately 10% occurring once. Sequencing input: PBMCs. Source of these receptors: a human donor in good health (CMV status not recorded). Some clones in this sample may be carry-over from other donors' samples. Both conserved end residues are part of each CDR3. Fields, in order: J gene, D gene, V gene, clone size, CDR3 DNA, CDR3 protein. The D gene is left open where the match is weak. Clone size is shown for a subset of rows, as once, few, many or a class of expanded clone.

J gene: TRBJ1-1; D gene: .; V gene: TRBV25-1; clone size: many; CDR3 DNA: TGTGCCAGCAGTGGGCTGGACAGTGAAGCTTTCTTT; CDR3 protein: CASSGLDSEAFF
J gene: TRBJ2-1; D gene: .; V gene: TRBV2; clone size: many; CDR3 DNA: TGTGCCAGCAGTGAGGGCGGGACCGCCTACAATGAGCAGTTCTTC; CDR3 protein: CASSEGGTAYNEQFF
J gene: TRBJ2-7; D gene: .; V gene: TRBV7-2; clone size: many; CDR3 DNA: TGTGCCAGCAGCTTAGGTCCCCTGGAGCAGTACTTC; CDR3 protein: CASSLGPLEQYF
J gene: TRBJ2-7; D gene: TRBD2; V gene: TRBV7-8; clone size: many; CDR3 DNA: TGTGCCAGCAGCTTAGTGCGGGGGGACCCCTACGAGCAGTACTTC; CDR3 protein: CASSLVRGDPYEQYF
J gene: TRBJ2-3; D gene: .; V gene: TRBV29-1; clone size: .; CDR3 DNA: TGCAGCGCCGACGGACTACCGGGGGCAGATACGCAGTATTTT; CDR3 protein: CSADGLPGADTQYF
J gene: TRBJ2-4; D gene: TRBD2; V gene: TRBV28; clone size: many; CDR3 DNA: TGTGCCAGCAGTTCCCCTACTTCCGGGGGGTTAGCCAAAAACATTCAGTACTTC; CDR3 protein: CASSSPTSGGLAKNIQYF
J gene: TRBJ1-1; D gene: .; V gene: TRBV6-2/TRBV6-3; clone size: many; CDR3 DNA: TGTGCCAGCAGTTCAATAGGGTCTGAAGCTTTCTTT; CDR3 protein: CASSSIGSEAFF
J gene: TRBJ2-3; D gene: .; V gene: TRBV12-3/TRBV12-4; clone size: many; CDR3 DNA: TGTGCCACCCGAAGTCTCCGCACAGATACGCAGTATTTT; CDR3 protein: CATRSLRTDTQYF
J gene: TRBJ2-3; D gene: TRBD2; V gene: TRBV20-1; clone size: many; CDR3 DNA: TGCAGTGCAAGGACTAGCGGGGGATTCACAGATACGCAGTATTTT; CDR3 protein: CSARTSGGFTDTQYF
J gene: TRBJ1-1; D gene: .; V gene: TRBV6-2/TRBV6-3; clone size: many; CDR3 DNA: TGTGCCAGCCTGAAGCGGGGCAGCTCGAACACTGAAGCTTTCTTT; CDR3 protein: CASLKRGSSNTEAFF
J gene: TRBJ2-2; D gene: .; V gene: TRBV7-2; clone size: many; CDR3 DNA: TGTGCCAGCAGCTCCCAGGGGGGCACCGGGGAGCTGTTTTTT; CDR3 protein: CASSSQGGTGELFF
J gene: TRBJ2-5; D gene: .; V gene: TRBV13; clone size: many; CDR3 DNA: TGTGCCAGCAGCACAGAGACAGGACGGGAACAAGAGACCCAGTACTTC; CDR3 protein: CASSTETGREQETQYF
J gene: TRBJ2-3; D gene: .; V gene: TRBV6-5; clone size: many; CDR3 DNA: TGTGCCAGCAGTTACTCCCCCAGAAGCACAGATACGCAGTATTTT; CDR3 protein: CASSYSPRSTDTQYF
J gene: TRBJ2-7; D gene: .; V gene: TRBV20-1; clone size: few; CDR3 DNA: TGCAGTCAAGCGGGCCCCTACGAGCAGTACTTC; CDR3 protein: CSQAGPYEQYF
J gene: TRBJ2-2; D gene: TRBD1; V gene: TRBV19; clone size: few; CDR3 DNA: TGTGCCAGTAGTCGTAAATTGACAGGGACGAACACCGGGGAGCTGTTTTTT; CDR3 protein: CASSRKLTGTNTGELFF
J gene: TRBJ2-3; D gene: .; V gene: TRBV2; clone size: few; CDR3 DNA: TGTGCCAGCAGTGAACGGGGAGGGGGTACGCAGTATTTT; CDR3 protein: CASSERGGGTQYF
J gene: TRBJ1-1; D gene: TRBD1; V gene: TRBV7-9; clone size: many; CDR3 DNA: TGTGCCAGCAGCTTAGGGGGGGACAGCACTGAAGCTTTCTTT; CDR3 protein: CASSLGGDSTEAFF
J gene: TRBJ2-5; D gene: .; V gene: TRBV28; clone size: many; CDR3 DNA: TGTGCCAGCAGTGTGTGGGACCGCACACTAGAGACCCAGTACTTC; CDR3 protein: CASSVWDRTLETQYF
J gene: TRBJ2-7; D gene: .; V gene: TRBV20-1; clone size: few; CDR3 DNA: TGCAGTGCTAGGGCCTTTAGGGGCGGGGCCTCTGCCTACGAGCAGTACTTC; CDR3 protein: CSARAFRGGASAYEQYF
J gene: TRBJ1-2; D gene: .; V gene: TRBV20-1; clone size: .; CDR3 DNA: TGCAGTGCAACCGGGGTCTCTTACACCTTC; CDR3 protein: CSATGVSYTF